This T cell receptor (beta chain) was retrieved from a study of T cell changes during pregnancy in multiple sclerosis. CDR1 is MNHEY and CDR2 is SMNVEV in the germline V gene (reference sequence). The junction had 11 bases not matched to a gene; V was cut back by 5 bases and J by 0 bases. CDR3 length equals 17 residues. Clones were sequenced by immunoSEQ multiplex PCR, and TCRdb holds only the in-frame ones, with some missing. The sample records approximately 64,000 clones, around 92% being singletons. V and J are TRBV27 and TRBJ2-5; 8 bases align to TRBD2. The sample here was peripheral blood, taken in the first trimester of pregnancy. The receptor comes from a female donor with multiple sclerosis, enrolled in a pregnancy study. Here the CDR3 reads CASSRGAGTRYQETQYF. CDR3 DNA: TGTGCCAGCAGTAGGGGGGCCGGGACTAGGTACCAAGAGACCCAGTACTTC.